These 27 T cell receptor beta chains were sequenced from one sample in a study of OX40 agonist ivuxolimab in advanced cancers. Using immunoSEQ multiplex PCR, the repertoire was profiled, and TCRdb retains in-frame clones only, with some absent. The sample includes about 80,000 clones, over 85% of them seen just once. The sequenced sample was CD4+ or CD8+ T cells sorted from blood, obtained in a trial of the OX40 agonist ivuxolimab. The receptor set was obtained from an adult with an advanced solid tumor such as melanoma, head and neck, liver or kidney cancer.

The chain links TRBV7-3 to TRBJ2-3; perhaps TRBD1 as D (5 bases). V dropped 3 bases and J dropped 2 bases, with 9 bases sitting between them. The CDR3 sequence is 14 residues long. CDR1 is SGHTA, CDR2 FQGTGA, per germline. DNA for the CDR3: TGTGCCAGCAGCTTCGCAGGGCCCACAGATACGCAGTATTTT. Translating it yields CASSFAGPTDTQYF.

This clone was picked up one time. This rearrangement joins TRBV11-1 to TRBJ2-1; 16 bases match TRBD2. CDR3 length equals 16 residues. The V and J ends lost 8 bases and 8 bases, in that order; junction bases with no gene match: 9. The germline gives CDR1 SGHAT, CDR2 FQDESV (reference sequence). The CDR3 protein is CASARGLAGGPDEQFF. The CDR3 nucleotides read TGTGCCAGCGCTAGGGGACTAGCGGGAGGGCCTGATGAGCAGTTCTTC. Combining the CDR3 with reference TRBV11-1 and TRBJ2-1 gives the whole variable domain EAEVAQSPRYKITEKSQAVAFWCDPISGHATLYWYRQILGQGPELLVQFQDESVVDDSQLPKDRFSAERLKGVDSTLKIQPAELGDSAMYLCASARGLAGGPDEQFFGPGTRLTVL.

The CDR3 reads CASSFDIQETQYF. The CDR3 nucleotides read TGTGCCAGCAGTTTTGACATCCAAGAGACCCAGTACTTC. The chain couples TRBV27 to TRBJ2-5; D not resolved. The CDR3 loop spans 13 amino acids. V was trimmed by 3 bases and J by 1 base, leaving 6 bases between them. Germline V lookup: CDR1 MNHEY, CDR2 SMNVEV (reference sequence).

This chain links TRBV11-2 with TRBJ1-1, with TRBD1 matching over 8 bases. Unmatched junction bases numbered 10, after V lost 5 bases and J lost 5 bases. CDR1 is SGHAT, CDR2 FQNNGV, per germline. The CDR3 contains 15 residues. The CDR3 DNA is TGTGCCAGCAGCCAGGGACAGGCTCCCTGGACTGAAGCTTTCTTT. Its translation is CASSQGQAPWTEAFF.

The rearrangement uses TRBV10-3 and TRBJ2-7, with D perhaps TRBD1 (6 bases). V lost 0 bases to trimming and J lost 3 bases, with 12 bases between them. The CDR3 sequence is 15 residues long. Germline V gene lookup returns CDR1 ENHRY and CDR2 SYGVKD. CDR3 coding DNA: TGTGCCATCAGTGAGTCGCCAGGGGAGAACTACGAGCAGTACTTC. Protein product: CAISESPGENYEQYF.

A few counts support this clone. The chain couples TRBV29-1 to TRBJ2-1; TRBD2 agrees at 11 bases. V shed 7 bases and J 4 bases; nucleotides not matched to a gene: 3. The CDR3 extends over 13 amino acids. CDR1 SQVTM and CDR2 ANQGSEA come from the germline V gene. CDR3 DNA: TGCAGCGATCGGACTAGCGGGTACAATGAGCAGTTCTTC. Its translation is CSDRTSGYNEQFF.

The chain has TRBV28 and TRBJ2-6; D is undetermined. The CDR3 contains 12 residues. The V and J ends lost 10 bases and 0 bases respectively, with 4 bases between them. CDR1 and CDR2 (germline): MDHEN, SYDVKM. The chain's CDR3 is CATSSGANVLTF. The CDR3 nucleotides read TGTGCCACTTCCTCTGGGGCCAACGTCCTGACTTTC.

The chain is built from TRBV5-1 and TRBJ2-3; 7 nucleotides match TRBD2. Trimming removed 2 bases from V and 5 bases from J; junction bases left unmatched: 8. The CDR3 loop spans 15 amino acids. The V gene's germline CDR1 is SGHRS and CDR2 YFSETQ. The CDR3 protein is CASSFAGEEGDTQYF. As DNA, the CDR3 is TGCGCCAGCAGCTTTGCGGGAGAAGAGGGAGATACGCAGTATTTT.

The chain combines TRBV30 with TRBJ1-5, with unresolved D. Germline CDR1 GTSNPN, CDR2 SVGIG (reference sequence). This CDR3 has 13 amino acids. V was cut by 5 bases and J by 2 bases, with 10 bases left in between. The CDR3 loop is CAWGYFGNQPQHF. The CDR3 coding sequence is TGTGCCTGGGGATACTTTGGCAATCAGCCCCAGCATTTT. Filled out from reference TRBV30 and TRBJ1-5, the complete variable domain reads SQTIHQWPATLVQPVGSPLSLECTVEGTSNPNLYWYRQAAGRGLQLLFYSVGIGQISSEVPQNLSASRPQDRQFILSSKKLLLSDSGFYLCAWGYFGNQPQHFGDGTRLSIL.

The CDR3 coding sequence is TGTGCCAGCTCACCGCGGCCGTACTATGGCTACACCTTC. This sequence encodes CASSPRPYYGYTF. The chain joins TRBV18 to TRBJ1-2; D remains ambiguous. Germline CDR1 and CDR2: KGHSH and LQKENI. V lost 3 bases to trimming and J lost 3 bases, with 8 bases between them. The CDR3 has 13 amino acids.

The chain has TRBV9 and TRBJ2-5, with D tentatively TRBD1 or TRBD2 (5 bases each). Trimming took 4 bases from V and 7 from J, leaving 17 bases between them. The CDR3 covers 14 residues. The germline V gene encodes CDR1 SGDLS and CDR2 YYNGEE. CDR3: CASSSGTQAWTQYF. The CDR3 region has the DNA TGTGCCAGCAGCTCTGGGACCCAGGCGTGGACCCAGTACTTC. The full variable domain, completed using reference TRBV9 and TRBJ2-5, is DSGVTQTPKHLITATGQRVTLRCSPRSGDLSVYWYQQSLDQGLQFLIQYYNGEERAKGNILERFSAQQFPDLHSELNLSSLELGDSALYFCASSSGTQAWTQYFGPGTRLLVL.

The CDR3 nucleotides read TGTGCCAGCACTAGAGACAGGGGTATCGGGGAGCTGTTTTTT. Its protein product is CASTRDRGIGELFF. The rearrangement links TRBV2 to TRBJ2-2, with TRBD1 identical over 8 bases. J was trimmed by 7 bases and V by 7 bases; bases with no gene match: 8. The CDR3 length is 14 residues. Germline-derived CDR1 and CDR2 are SNHLY and FYNNEI. Using reference TRBV2 and TRBJ2-2 for the parts outside the CDR3, the full variable domain is EPEVTQTPSHQVTQMGQEVILRCVPISNHLYFYWYRQILGQKVEFLVSFYNNEISEKSEIFDDQFSVERPDGSNFTLKIRSTKLEDSAMYFCASTRDRGIGELFFGEGSRLTVL.

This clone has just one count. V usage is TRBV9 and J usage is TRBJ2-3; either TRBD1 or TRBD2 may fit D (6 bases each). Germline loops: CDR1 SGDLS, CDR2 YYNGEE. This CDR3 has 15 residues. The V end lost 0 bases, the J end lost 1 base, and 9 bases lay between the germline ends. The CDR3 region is CASSVAGGRTDTQYF. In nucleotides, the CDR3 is TGTGCCAGCAGCGTAGCTGGGGGGCGCACAGATACGCAGTATTTT.

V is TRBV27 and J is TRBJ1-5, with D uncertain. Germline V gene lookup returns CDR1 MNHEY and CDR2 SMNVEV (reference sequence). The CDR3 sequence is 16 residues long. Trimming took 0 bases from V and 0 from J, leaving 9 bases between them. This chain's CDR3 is CASSLSGSYSNQPQHF. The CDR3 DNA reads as TGTGCCAGCAGTTTATCGGGCAGCTATAGCAATCAGCCCCAGCATTTT.

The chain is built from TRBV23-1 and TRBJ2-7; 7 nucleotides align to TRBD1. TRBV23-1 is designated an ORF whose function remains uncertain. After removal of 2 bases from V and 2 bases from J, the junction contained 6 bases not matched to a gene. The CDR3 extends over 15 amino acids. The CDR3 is CASSQPGGVTYEQYF. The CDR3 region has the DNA TGCGCCAGCAGTCAACCAGGGGGTGTCACCTACGAGCAGTACTTC.

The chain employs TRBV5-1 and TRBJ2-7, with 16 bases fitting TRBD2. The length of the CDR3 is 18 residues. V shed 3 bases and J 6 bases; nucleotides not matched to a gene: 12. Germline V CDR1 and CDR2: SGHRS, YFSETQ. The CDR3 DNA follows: TGCGCCAGCAGCTCAAAACCGGGACTAGCGGGAGGGCCCCGCGAGCAGTACTTC. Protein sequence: CASSSKPGLAGGPREQYF.

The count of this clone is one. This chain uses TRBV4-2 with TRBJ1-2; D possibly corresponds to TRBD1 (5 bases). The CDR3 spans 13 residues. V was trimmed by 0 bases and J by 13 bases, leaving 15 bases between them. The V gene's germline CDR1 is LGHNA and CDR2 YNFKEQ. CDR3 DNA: TGTGCCAGCAGCCAAGATTTTTTTGGGGCGGTCACCTTC. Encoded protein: CASSQDFFGAVTF.

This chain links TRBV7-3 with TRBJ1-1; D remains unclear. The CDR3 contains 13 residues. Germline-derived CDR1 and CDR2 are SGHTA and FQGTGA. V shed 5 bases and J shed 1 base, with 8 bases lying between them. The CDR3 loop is CASSRRWNTEAFF. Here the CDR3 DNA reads TGTGCCAGCAGCCGCAGGTGGAACACTGAAGCTTTCTTT.

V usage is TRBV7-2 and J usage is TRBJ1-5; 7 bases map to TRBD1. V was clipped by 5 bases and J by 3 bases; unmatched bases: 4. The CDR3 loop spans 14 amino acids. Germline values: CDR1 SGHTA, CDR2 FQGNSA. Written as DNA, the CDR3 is TGTGCCAGCAGCCCGGGACAGCCCAATCAGCCCCAGCATTTT. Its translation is CASSPGQPNQPQHF.

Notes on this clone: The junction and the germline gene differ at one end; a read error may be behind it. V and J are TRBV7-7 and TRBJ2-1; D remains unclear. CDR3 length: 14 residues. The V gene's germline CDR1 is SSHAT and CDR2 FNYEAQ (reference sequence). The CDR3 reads CASSPGLNYNEQFF. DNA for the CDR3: TGTGCTAGCAGTCCAGGCCTCAACTACAATGAGCAGTTCTTC.

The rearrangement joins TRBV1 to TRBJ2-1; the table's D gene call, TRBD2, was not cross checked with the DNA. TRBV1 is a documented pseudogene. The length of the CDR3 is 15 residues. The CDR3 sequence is CTSSQERCSYNEQFF. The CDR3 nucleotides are TGCACCAGCAGCCAAGAGAGGTGCTCCTACAATGAGCAGTTCTTC.

The CDR3 DNA is TGTGCCAGCAGTGTACAACGGACAGGGGCTGGAAACACCATATATTTT. This sequence encodes CASSVQRTGAGNTIYF. J is TRBJ1-3 and V is TRBV2, with TRBD1 matching 9 bases. V dropped 4 bases and J dropped 2; count of bases not matched to a gene: 6. This CDR3 region has 16 residues. From germline, CDR1 is SNHLY and CDR2 FYNNEI.

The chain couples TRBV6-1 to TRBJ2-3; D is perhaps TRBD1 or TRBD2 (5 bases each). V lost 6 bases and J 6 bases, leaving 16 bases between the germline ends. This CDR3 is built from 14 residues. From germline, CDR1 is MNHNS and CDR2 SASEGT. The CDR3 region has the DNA TGTGCCAGCAGAGCGTGGGGCTCGGGGGATACGCAGTATTTT. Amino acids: CASRAWGSGDTQYF.

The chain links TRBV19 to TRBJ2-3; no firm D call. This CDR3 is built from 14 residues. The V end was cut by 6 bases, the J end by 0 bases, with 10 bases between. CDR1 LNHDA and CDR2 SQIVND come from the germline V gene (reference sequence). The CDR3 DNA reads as TGTGCCAGTAGGTCAGGATTGAGCACAGATACGCAGTATTTT. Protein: CASRSGLSTDTQYF. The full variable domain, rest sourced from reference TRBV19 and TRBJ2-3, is DGGITQSPKYLFRKEGQNVTLSCEQNLNHDAMYWYRQDPGQGLRLIYYSQIVNDFQKGDIAEGYSVSREKKESFPLTVTSAQKNPTAFYLCASRSGLSTDTQYFGPGTRLTVL.

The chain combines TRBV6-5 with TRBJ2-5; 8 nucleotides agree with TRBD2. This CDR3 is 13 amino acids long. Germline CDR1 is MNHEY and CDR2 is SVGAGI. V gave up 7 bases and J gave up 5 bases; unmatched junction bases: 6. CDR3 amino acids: CASKLSGKETQYF. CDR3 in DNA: TGTGCCAGCAAGCTTAGCGGGAAGGAGACCCAGTACTTC.

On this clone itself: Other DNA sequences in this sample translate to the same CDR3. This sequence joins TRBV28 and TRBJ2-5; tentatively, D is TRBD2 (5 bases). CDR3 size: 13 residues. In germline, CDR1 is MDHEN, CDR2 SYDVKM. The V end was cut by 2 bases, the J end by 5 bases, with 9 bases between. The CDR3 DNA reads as TGTGCCAGCAGTTTAGGAGGAACGGAGACCCAGTACTTC. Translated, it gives CASSLGGTETQYF.

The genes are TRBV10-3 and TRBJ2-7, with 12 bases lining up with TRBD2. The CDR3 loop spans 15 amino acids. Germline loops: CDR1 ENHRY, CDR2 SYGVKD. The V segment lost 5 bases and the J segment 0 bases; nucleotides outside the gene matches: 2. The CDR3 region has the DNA TGTGCCATCAGTTCGACTAGCGGGAGCTCCTACGAGCAGTACTTC. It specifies CAISSTSGSSYEQYF.